This is a list of T cell receptor beta chains from one sample in a study of OX40 agonist ivuxolimab in advanced cancers. Only in-frame clones appear in the TCRdb table, and some are missing; sequencing was by immunoSEQ multiplex PCR. The sample comprises roughly 81,000 clones, 70% to 90% of which are singletons, and approximately 0.47% rests with the top ten. Sequences were derived from CD4+ or CD8+ T cells sorted from blood, sampled in a trial of the OX40 agonist ivuxolimab. These receptors came from an adult with an advanced solid tumor such as melanoma, head and neck, liver or kidney cancer. Each CDR3 is given with its conserved first and last residue. D genes are given only for firm matches. Clone size, where shown, is once, few, many, or a class for clones that have expanded.

j_call,clone_size,d_call,v_call,cdr3_nt,cdr3_aa
TRBJ1-1,NA,NA,TRBV5-1,TGCGCCAGCGCCGACTCAGGGAGTACCACTGAAGCTTTCTTT,CASADSGSTTEAFF
TRBJ2-7,NA,TRBD2,TRBV7-2,TGTGCCAGCAGCACCGGAGGACTAGTGGGGGGGTTTATAGCCTACGAGCAGTACTTC,CASSTGGLVGGFIAYEQYF
TRBJ2-3,NA,TRBD1,TRBV5-1,TGCGCCAGCAGCTTGGAGGGACAGTCTGGGCCAGATACGCAGTATTTT,CASSLEGQSGPDTQYF
TRBJ2-3,NA,NA,TRBV25-1,TGTGCCAGCAGTGAACAGGGGAAGACAGATACGCAGTATTTT,CASSEQGKTDTQYF
TRBJ2-6,NA,TRBD1,TRBV5-1,TGCGCCAGCAGCATGTGGACAGGGCATGTGGCCGCCTCTGGGGCCAACGTCCTGACTTTC,CASSMWTGHVAASGANVLTF
TRBJ1-3,once,NA,TRBV11-2,TGTGCCAGCCGATTTGAAAGGGGGTCTGGAAACACCATATATTTT,CASRFERGSGNTIYF
TRBJ1-2,NA,TRBD1,TRBV6-5,TGTGCCAGCAGATACAGGGGGCGAGATGGCTACACCTTC,CASRYRGRDGYTF
TRBJ1-6,NA,NA,TRBV7-8,TGTGCCAGCAGCCGAGGAGGGGGAAATTCACCCCTCCACTTT,CASSRGGGNSPLHF
TRBJ2-1,NA,NA,TRBV2,TGTGCCACGACCCCGTGGGATATTTCCGACAATGAGCAGTTCTTC,CATTPWDISDNEQFF
TRBJ1-4,NA,TRBD1,TRBV2,TGTGCCACGAGACAGGGGTTCACTAATGAAAAACTGTTTTTT,CATRQGFTNEKLFF
TRBJ2-5,NA,TRBD1,TRBV5-6,TGTGCCAGCAGCTCGCCGACAGGGGCCCAAGAGACCCAGTACTTC,CASSSPTGAQETQYF
TRBJ2-1,NA,NA,TRBV7-2,TGTGCCAGCAGGCTAGAGGGCTCGGATGAGCAGTTCTTC,CASRLEGSDEQFF
TRBJ2-7,few,NA,TRBV11-3,TGTGCCAGCAGCTCGCAGCAATCCTACGAGCAGTACTTC,CASSSQQSYEQYF
TRBJ2-1,NA,NA,TRBV14,TGTGCCAGCAGCCCCGACAATGAGCAGTTCTTC,CASSPDNEQFF
TRBJ2-3,NA,NA,TRBV15,TGTGCCACCAGCAGAGATACCGGGTCGTTCACAGATACGCAGTATTTT,CATSRDTGSFTDTQYF
TRBJ1-2,NA,NA,TRBV29-1,TGCAGCGTCCCCCATGGGGGCTATGGCTACACCTTC,CSVPHGGYGYTF
TRBJ2-1,NA,NA,TRBV7-3,TGTGCCAGCAGCCCGACAGCAGGCCTAACCGGCTCTGAGCAGTTCTTC,CASSPTAGLTGSEQFF
TRBJ1-2,NA,NA,TRBV15,TGTGCCACCAGCAGAGGTGAGCCTGCGGGCTACACCTTC,CATSRGEPAGYTF
TRBJ2-3,NA,NA,TRBV2,TGTGCCAGCAAGATTACTAGCCCAGATACGCAGTATTTT,CASKITSPDTQYF
TRBJ1-6,once,NA,TRBV11-2,TGTGCCAGCAGCCCTTCGATTGGCAATTCACCCCTCCACTTT,CASSPSIGNSPLHF
TRBJ2-3,NA,NA,TRBV11-1,TGTGCCAGCAGCGCTCGGGCAGATACGCAGTATTTT,CASSARADTQYF
TRBJ2-5,NA,NA,TRBV27,TGTGCCAGCAGTCCGCACTCGTCACAAGAGACCCAGTACTTC,CASSPHSSQETQYF
TRBJ2-3,NA,NA,TRBV5-5,TGTGCCAGCAGCTCCGGCCGTGGGGGTGATCTCACAGATACGCAGTATTTT,CASSSGRGGDLTDTQYF
TRBJ2-2,NA,NA,TRBV11-2,TGTGCCAGCAGCCGACAGGGAGGTACCGGGGAGCTGTTTTTT,CASSRQGGTGELFF
TRBJ1-2,NA,TRBD1,TRBV7-3,TGTGCCAGCAGCGGAGGGACAGGGACTTCCTATGGCTACACCTTC,CASSGGTGTSYGYTF
TRBJ1-4,NA,NA,TRBV7-3,TGTGCCAGCAGCCGGGGCCCCGGGGAAGGGGAAAAACTGTTTTTT,CASSRGPGEGEKLFF
TRBJ2-3,NA,NA,TRBV5-8,TGTGCCAGCAGCCGAGGTGAGACCACAGATACGCAGTATTTT,CASSRGETTDTQYF
TRBJ2-5,NA,NA,TRBV7-2,TGTGCCAGCAGCGGACCTGGAGAGACCCAGTACTTC,CASSGPGETQYF
TRBJ2-3,NA,TRBD2,TRBV2,TGTGCCAGCGGTACCTCGGGACTAGTGGGGGCCGAACACACAGATACGCAGTATTTT,CASGTSGLVGAEHTDTQYF
TRBJ1-5,NA,NA,TRBV19,TGTGCCAGTAGTACCCCTTCGAAGTTGCATTTT,CASSTPSKLHF
TRBJ2-3,NA,NA,TRBV19,TGTGCCAGTAGTATAGGGCCAGGCGGCACAGATACGCAGTATTTT,CASSIGPGGTDTQYF
TRBJ2-7,NA,NA,TRBV4-3,TGCGCCAGCAGCCAATCTCCTAGTAACGTCCACGAGCAGTACTTC,CASSQSPSNVHEQYF
TRBJ2-2,NA,TRBD1,TRBV18,TGTGCCAGCTCACCAAGACAGGGAACCGGGGAGCTGTTTTTT,CASSPRQGTGELFF
TRBJ2-6,NA,TRBD1,TRBV27,TGTGCCAGCAGTTTAGACAGGGCGGCTGGGGCCAACGTCCTGACTTTC,CASSLDRAAGANVLTF
TRBJ2-3,NA,NA,TRBV7-2,TGTGCCAGCAGATCGTGGGGACTCACAGATACGCAGTATTTT,CASRSWGLTDTQYF
TRBJ1-1,NA,NA,TRBV9,TGTGCCAGCAGCTCCTTGGGGAACACTGAAGCTTTCTTT,CASSSLGNTEAFF
TRBJ2-1,NA,NA,TRBV4-3,TGCGCCAGCAGCCAATTGCGGGGACGGGATGAGCAGTTCTTC,CASSQLRGRDEQFF
TRBJ2-2,once,NA,TRBV5-6,TGTGCCAGCAGGAGGGGGAGAACCGGGGAGCTGTTTTTT,CASRRGRTGELFF
TRBJ1-4,NA,NA,TRBV4-2,TGTGCCAGCAGCCAAGACTTCCCAGCACGAGGGGAAAAACTGTTTTTT,CASSQDFPARGEKLFF
TRBJ1-4,NA,NA,TRBV6-5,TGTGCCAGCAGCTGGGGGGGTGCAACTAATGAAAAACTGTTTTTT,CASSWGGATNEKLFF
TRBJ2-6,NA,NA,TRBV6-1,TGTGCCAGCAGTGAACAGACTGGGGCCAACGTCCTGACTTTC,CASSEQTGANVLTF
TRBJ1-2,NA,NA,TRBV7-3,TGTGCCAGCAGCCCGGACCTGGGCTATGGCTACACCTTC,CASSPDLGYGYTF